The next 25 T cell receptor beta chains were all read from a single sample in a study of regulatory T cells in long-lasting Graves disease. Time point denoted: newly diagnosed GD, antithyroid drugs for less than 3 months. PBMC RNA was the source of the TCR library. Libraries of TCR beta came from iRepertoire HTBI primers plus Arm-PCR of CDR3 regions. TCRdb itself ran the multiplex PCR reads through MiXCR, one entry per CDR3 protein. The sample includes about 500,000 distinct CDR3 sequences, around 11% seen only once; the top ten take almost 9%. The sample also formed part of further work on T cells in Graves' hyperthyroidism and ophthalmopathy.

The sequencing here drew on peripheral blood mononuclear cells (PBMCs), taken at new diagnosis, from a patient treated with antithyroid drugs. The receptor set was obtained from a woman in her twenties or thirties with Graves disease.

Remarks on this clonotype: A junction end diverges from the germline sequence, so it may reflect a read error. The chain has TRBV6-4 and TRBJ2-1; 7 positions agree with TRBD1. This CDR3 is built from 14 residues. From germline, CDR1 is MRHNA and CDR2 SNTAGT. As DNA, the CDR3 is TGTGCCAGCAGTTACTCGTTCAGGGGGAATGAGCAGTTCTTC. Protein: CASSYSFRGNEQFF.

As for this clonotype: A far larger clone is one nucleotide away, so this likely arose from a read error. This chain connects TRBV11-2 to TRBJ2-5; possible D gene TRBD2, 6 bases. This CDR3 region has 16 residues. Germline CDR1 reads SGHAT; CDR2 reads FQNNGV. V lost 1 base to trimming and J lost 11 bases, with 23 bases between them. The CDR3 spells CASSLVAVRVLNEQYF. The CDR3 DNA reads TGTGCCAGCAGCTTAGTAGCGGTAAGGGTGCTTAATGAGCAGTACTTC.

The chain employs TRBV19 and TRBJ2-1, with D possibly matching TRBD2 (6 bases). Trimming took 5 bases from V and 7 from J, leaving 18 bases between them. Per the germline V gene, CDR1 is LNHDA and CDR2 is SQIVND (reference sequence). This CDR3 is built from 15 residues. This chain's CDR3 is CASSYGPSVGNEQFF. The CDR3 nucleotides read TGTGCCAGTAGTTACGGCCCTAGCGTAGGGAATGAGCAGTTCTTC.

There are many counts of this clonotype. The genes are TRBV11-2 and TRBJ2-3; D possibly uses TRBD1 or TRBD2 (5 bases each). This CDR3 has 18 residues. Per the germline V gene, CDR1 is SGHAT and CDR2 is FQNNGV. V lost 6 bases, J lost 3 bases, and 25 bases lay in between. Here the CDR3 DNA reads TGTGCCAGCAGGAGGGGCTTTAGAGGGAGTACGGGTACAGATACGCAGTATTTT. This gives the protein CASRRGFRGSTGTDTQYF.

The rearrangement uses TRBV19 and TRBJ1-5; the D gene is possibly TRBD1 (5 bases). This CDR3 is built from 15 residues. Trimming pared 2 bases from V and 7 bases from J, leaving 15 bases between. Germline lookup yields CDR1 LNHDA and CDR2 SQIVND (reference sequence). The CDR3 here is CASSITPGSGQPQHF. In nucleotides, the CDR3 is TGTGCCAGTAGTATAACTCCCGGTTCAGGGCAGCCCCAGCATTTT.

This clonotype was seen a few times. V usage is TRBV25-1 and J usage is TRBJ1-3, with a tentative D call TRBD1 (5 bases). The CDR3 contains 15 residues. V dropped 2 bases and J dropped 4 bases, with 12 bases sitting between them. CDR1 and CDR2 (germline): MGHDK, SYGVNS. The CDR3 is CASSEEGFRGNTIYF. CDR3 in DNA: TGTGCCAGCAGTGAAGAGGGGTTTCGCGGAAACACCATATATTTT. Supplemented by reference TRBV25-1 and TRBJ1-3, the full variable domain reads EADIYQTPRYLVIGTGKKITLECSQTMGHDKMYWYQQDPGMELHLIHYSYGVNSTEKGDLSSESTVSRIRTEHFPLTLESARPSHTSQYLCASSEEGFRGNTIYFGEGSWLTVV.

A word on this clonotype: Given a much more abundant clone one base away, this may be a read error. The V call is TRBV10-3, the J call TRBJ2-7; D remains ambiguous. V lost 4 bases and J 3 bases, leaving 4 bases between the germline ends. The germline V gene has CDR1 ENHRY and CDR2 SYGVKD. The CDR3 is 11 amino acids. This CDR3 reads CAISAYYEQYF. CDR3 sequence (DNA): TGTGCCATCAGTGCCTACTACGAGCAGTACTTC.

This clonotype appeared many times. The rearrangement joins TRBV7-9 to TRBJ2-7, with 8 bases aligning to TRBD1. Germline V gene sequence: CDR1 SEHNR, CDR2 FQNEAQ (reference sequence). V shed 2 bases, J shed 6 bases, and the junction held 3 bases outside the gene matches. The CDR3 length is 13 residues. The CDR3 sequence is CASSLTGGSEQYF. CDR3 sequence (DNA): TGTGCCAGCAGCTTAACAGGGGGAAGCGAGCAGTACTTC.

There are many counts of this clonotype. The rearrangement uses TRBV28 and TRBJ2-3; D call uncertain. Germline V gene sequence: CDR1 MDHEN, CDR2 SYDVKM. The V end lost 2 bases, the J end lost 1 base, and 7 bases lay between the germline ends. The CDR3 loop spans 14 amino acids. This chain's CDR3 is CASSLGPRTDTQYF. CDR3 nucleotide sequence: TGTGCCAGCAGTTTAGGACCGCGCACAGATACGCAGTATTTT.

This clonotype came up many times. V gene TRBV6-1 combines with J gene TRBJ2-1; 8 bases agree with TRBD2. The CDR3 is made up of 14 amino acids. Trimming removed 8 bases from V and 8 bases from J; junction bases left unmatched: 11. Germline loops: CDR1 MNHNS, CDR2 SASEGT. The DNA of the CDR3 is TGTGCCAGCCGGAGGAGCGGGAGAAGTGATGAGCAGTTCTTC. It specifies CASRRSGRSDEQFF.

This clonotype appeared many times. V usage is TRBV4-2 and J usage is TRBJ1-2; TRBD1 is a possible D gene (5 bases). This CDR3 region has 15 residues. V dropped 0 bases and J dropped 4 bases, with 12 bases sitting between them. Germline loops: CDR1 LGHNA, CDR2 YNFKEQ. The CDR3: CASSQDHSGSYGYTF. CDR3 DNA sequence: TGTGCCAGCAGCCAAGATCACTCAGGGTCCTATGGCTACACCTTC.

This clonotype came up many times. The V gene is TRBV24-1, the J gene TRBJ2-3; D perhaps matches TRBD2 (6 bases). The germline CDR1 and CDR2 sequences are KGHDR and SFDVKD. The CDR3 runs 16 residues. Trimming stripped 2 bases from V and 0 bases from J, with 11 bases between. The CDR3 loop reads CATSDWRLESTDTQYF. CDR3 coding DNA: TGTGCCACCAGTGATTGGAGACTAGAAAGCACAGATACGCAGTATTTT.

Turning to this clonotype: This could be a read error, since a much larger clone is one nucleotide away. No conserved phenylalanine or tryptophan is present at the end of the CDR3, so a read error is the likely explanation. V is TRBV11-3 and J is TRBJ1-1, with D perhaps matching TRBD1 (5 bases). V dropped 5 bases and J dropped 4 bases, with 23 bases sitting between them. The germline V gene encodes CDR1 SGHNT and CDR2 YENEEA. This CDR3 region has 17 residues. CDR3 sequence: CASSHGSAHGGLTEAFL. CDR3 nucleotide sequence: TGTGCCAGCAGCCACGGGTCGGCCCACGGGGGACTCACTGAAGCTTTCTTA.

In nucleotides, the CDR3 is TGTGCCAGCAGCGGACTGGGGGGATCCTACGAGCAGTACTTC. This codes for CASSGLGGSYEQYF. The chain carries TRBV6-1 and TRBJ2-7, with TRBD2 as a possible D gene (6 bases). Trimming stripped 6 bases from V and 1 base from J, with 13 bases between. Germline CDR1 and CDR2: MNHNS and SASEGT. The CDR3 loop spans 14 amino acids.

This clonotype occurred many times. The chain is built from TRBV28 and TRBJ2-7; 7 bases align to TRBD1. The CDR3 sequence is 16 residues long. The trim removed 4 bases at V and 3 bases at J, leaving 12 bases unmatched. In germline, CDR1 is MDHEN, CDR2 SYDVKM. The CDR3 region is CASSYGRTGPNYEQYF. CDR3 coding DNA: TGTGCCAGCAGTTATGGGCGGACAGGTCCTAACTACGAGCAGTACTTC. The complete variable domain, with remaining parts taken from reference TRBV28 and TRBJ2-7, reads DVKVTQSSRYLVKRTGEKVFLECVQDMDHENMFWYRQDPGLGLRLIYFSYDVKMKEKGDIPEGYSVSREKKERFSLILESASTNQTSMYLCASSYGRTGPNYEQYFGPGTRLTVT.

At least ten counts were recorded for this clonotype. At one boundary the junction diverges from the germline segment, which might be a read error. This chain links TRBV12-3 or TRBV12-4 with TRBJ2-2; TRBD1 is a possible D gene (6 bases). This CDR3 comprises 15 residues. This CDR3 reads CASSLGTLNTGELFF. The CDR3 DNA reads TGTGCCAGCAGCTTAGGGACACTGAACACCGGGGAGCTGTTTTTT.

This clonotype was picked up many times. The chain is built from TRBV19 and TRBJ1-1, with D maybe TRBD1 (5 bases). Per the germline V gene, CDR1 is LNHDA and CDR2 is SQIVND (reference sequence). V was shortened by 6 bases and J by 0 bases, with 14 bases between the two germline ends. There are 15 residues in the CDR3. CDR3 sequence: CASSLPAGVNTEAFF. Here the CDR3 DNA reads TGTGCCAGTAGCCTCCCGGCGGGGGTGAACACTGAAGCTTTCTTT.

This clonotype was found a few times. This rearrangement joins TRBV20-1 to TRBJ2-7; maybe TRBD2 (5 bases). Germline V gene sequence: CDR1 DFQATT, CDR2 SNEGSKA (reference sequence). The CDR3 spans 14 residues. The germline V and J ends were trimmed by 2 bases and 2 bases, with 13 bases remaining between them. The CDR3 DNA is TGCAGTGCTAGAAAGGAGGATAACCCCTACGAGCAGTACTTC. Its translation: CSARKEDNPYEQYF.

This clonotype was observed at least ten times. CDR3 bases: TGTGCCAGTAGTATAGAACGGGTCGTGCGCTCCTACAATGAGCAGTTCTTC. This sequence encodes CASSIERVVRSYNEQFF. V usage is TRBV19 and J usage is TRBJ2-1; D remains ambiguous. V lost 0 bases and J 0 bases, leaving 12 bases between the germline ends. The CDR3 is made up of 17 amino acids. Germline CDR1 reads LNHDA; CDR2 reads SQIVND (reference sequence).

V is TRBV7-9 and J is TRBJ2-7; 9 nucleotides align to TRBD2. There are 17 residues in the CDR3. Germline CDR1 reads SEHNR; CDR2 reads FQNEAQ (reference sequence). The junction had 9 bases not matched to a gene; V was cut back by 1 base and J by 2 bases. The CDR3 sequence is CASSLDGAGGPAYEQYF. In DNA, the CDR3 is TGTGCCAGCAGCTTAGATGGGGCGGGAGGGCCCGCCTACGAGCAGTACTTC.

This clonotype was found many times. The V gene is TRBV5-1, the J gene TRBJ2-7, with 8 bases identical to TRBD1. Germline V lookup: CDR1 SGHRS, CDR2 YFSETQ. The CDR3 runs to 13 residues. V lost 4 bases to trimming and J lost 5 bases; unmatched junction nucleotides: 5. In DNA, the CDR3 is TGCGCCAGCAGCCGGGACAGGATCCACGAGCAGTACTTC. Its protein is CASSRDRIHEQYF. Together with reference TRBV5-1 and TRBJ2-7, the CDR3 gives the full variable domain: KAGVTQTPRYLIKTRGQQVTLSCSPISGHRSVSWYQQTPGQGLQFLFEYFSETQRNKGNFPGRFSGRQFSNSRSEMNVSTLELGDSALYLCASSRDRIHEQYFGPGTRLTVT.

This clonotype was counted many times. The chain joins TRBV11-2 to TRBJ2-7; perhaps TRBD2 as D (6 bases). This CDR3 comprises 14 residues. The germline CDR1 and CDR2 sequences are SGHAT and FQNNGV. Trimming pared 5 bases from V and 2 bases from J, leaving 13 bases between. CDR3 nucleotides: TGTGCCAGCAGCCCCCGCGGGATCACCTACGAGCAGTACTTC. It encodes CASSPRGITYEQYF.

The chain employs TRBV20-1 and TRBJ2-5; a weak D match, TRBD2 (5 bases). Looked up from germline, CDR1 is DFQATT and CDR2 is SNEGSKA (reference sequence). Trimming left V 4 bases short and J 3 bases short, with 15 bases between. The CDR3 sequence is 14 residues long. The CDR3: CSATQGLTEETQYF. For the CDR3, the DNA is TGCAGTGCTACCCAAGGACTGACGGAAGAGACCCAGTACTTC.

This clonotype was counted many times. The chain joins TRBV11-2 to TRBJ2-7, with TRBD1 matching over 8 bases. Trimming at V came to 5 bases and at J to 4 bases, leaving 19 bases not matched to a gene. CDR3 length: 18 amino acids. CDR1 and CDR2 (germline): SGHAT, FQNNGV. CDR3 in DNA: TGTGCCAGCAGCCCAACCAACTCTTTACAGGGGGTAGGGTACGAGCAGTACTTC. This translates into CASSPTNSLQGVGYEQYF.

This clonotype came up many times. The chain links TRBV11-2 to TRBJ2-1; 9 nucleotides align to TRBD2. The CDR3 sequence is 18 residues long. V shed 4 bases, J shed 1 base, and the junction held 11 bases outside the gene matches. From germline, CDR1 is SGHAT and CDR2 FQNNGV. The CDR3 is CASSSPTSGDQSYNEQFF. CDR3 in DNA: TGTGCCAGCAGCTCGCCGACTAGCGGAGACCAATCCTACAATGAGCAGTTCTTC.